A single sample gave rise to the 8 T cell receptor beta chains below, sequenced in a study of cytomegalovirus exposure and HLA in healthy donors. Amplification used 60 Vbeta primers and 13 Jbeta primers. Sequencing used immunoSEQ multiplex PCR; TCRdb keeps in-frame clones, though not all of them. The repertoire has approximately 150,000 clones, over 70% of them found once; the top ten carry about 7.7%. The sequenced sample was PBMCs. Receptors were obtained from a middle-aged woman in good health and CMV-seropositive.

This clone has a single count. This sequence joins TRBV7-9 and TRBJ2-1; D remains unclear. CDR1 is SEHNR and CDR2 is FQNEAQ in the germline V gene (reference sequence). The CDR3 contains 14 residues. The V gene lost 7 bases and the J gene lost 0 bases, with 10 bases spanning the gap. CDR3 protein: CASTPPSSYNEQFF. CDR3 coding DNA: TGTGCCAGCACCCCCCCCAGCTCCTACAATGAGCAGTTCTTC.

The chain is built from TRBV5-1 and TRBJ1-1; TRBD1 aligns across 9 bases. Germline assignment: CDR1 SGHRS and CDR2 YFSETQ. The CDR3 runs 17 residues. The junction had 14 bases not matched to a gene; V was cut back by 5 bases and J by 3 bases. The CDR3 loop is CASRPHAGTGRDTEAFF. The CDR3 DNA sequence: TGCGCCAGCAGACCACATGCCGGGACAGGGCGGGACACTGAAGCTTTCTTT. Variable domain in full (rest from reference TRBV5-1 and TRBJ1-1): KAGVTQTPRYLIKTRGQQVTLSCSPISGHRSVSWYQQTPGQGLQFLFEYFSETQRNKGNFPGRFSGRQFSNSRSEMNVSTLELGDSALYLCASRPHAGTGRDTEAFFGQGTRLTVV.

The chain uses TRBV9 and TRBJ1-2; 8 bases line up with TRBD1. Trimming cost V 3 bases and J 4 bases; bases outside gene matches: 2. Germline V gene data show CDR1 as SGDLS and CDR2 as YYNGEE. The CDR3 is 13 residues long. The CDR3 nucleotides are TGTGCCAGCAGCGCCACAGGGGGCTATGGCTACACCTTC. Translation: CASSATGGYGYTF.

J is TRBJ1-2 and V is TRBV6-6, with D possibly being TRBD1 (6 bases). This CDR3 comprises 14 residues. Germline values: CDR1 MNHNY, CDR2 SVGAGI (reference sequence). The V end lost 9 bases, the J end lost 5 bases, and 19 bases lay between the germline ends. CDR3 sequence (DNA): TGTGCCAGTTGCAAGGGGGGGAATGAATATGGCTACACCTTC. Amino acid sequence: CASCKGGNEYGYTF.

J is TRBJ2-1 and V is TRBV4-3, with 11 bases that match TRBD1. V shed 2 bases, J shed 13 bases, and the junction held 13 bases outside the gene matches. This CDR3 has 16 residues. CDR1 and CDR2 from the germline V gene are LGHNA and YSLEER. The CDR3 sequence: CASSQRTGGAGRGQFF. The CDR3, as DNA: TGCGCCAGCAGCCAAAGGACAGGGGGCGCCGGCAGGGGCCAGTTCTTC.

The chain couples TRBV5-5 to TRBJ2-3; 7 nucleotides line up with TRBD2. With 3 bases clipped from V and 4 bases from J, the junction kept 5 bases outside the gene matches. The germline CDR1 and CDR2 sequences are SGHKS and YYEKEE (reference sequence). The length of the CDR3 is 14 residues. Here the CDR3 reads CASSYLGGADTQYF. The CDR3, as DNA: TGTGCCAGCAGCTATTTGGGGGGGGCAGATACGCAGTATTTT.

V gene TRBV20-1 combines with J gene TRBJ1-1; 7 positions agree with TRBD1. The germline V gene encodes CDR1 DFQATT and CDR2 SNEGSKA (reference sequence). The CDR3 extends over 11 amino acids. The J segment lost 10 bases and the V segment lost 5 bases, leaving 7 bases of the junction unmatched. The CDR3 DNA is TGCAGTGCTGGGGGACAGATAGGAGCTTTCTTT. Protein product: CSAGGQIGAFF.

The gene calls are TRBV28 and TRBJ1-5, with 7 bases aligning to TRBD1. Per germline, CDR1 MDHEN and CDR2 SYDVKM. The V segment lost 4 bases and the J segment 6 bases; nucleotides outside the gene matches: 9. The CDR3 runs to 15 residues. For the CDR3, the DNA is TGTGCCAGCAGTTCAACGACAGGGATGGGTCAGCCCCAGCATTTT. Translated: CASSSTTGMGQPQHF.